Listed below are T cell receptor beta chains from one sample, sequenced in a study of blood T cell repertoires in COVID-19. The repertoire was sequenced with immunoSEQ multiplex PCR; TCRdb's copy has only in-frame clones and lacks some. The sample has 85,000 to 100,000 clones, around 74% seen once. Sequencing input: peripheral blood. Receptor source: a woman over 75 with active or convalescent COVID-19. Both conserved end residues are part of each CDR3. The order of the fields is clone size, D gene, J gene, V gene, CDR3 DNA, CDR3 protein. D genes are given only for firm matches. The listing skips clone size in some rows; elsewhere it reads once, few, many or a size class.

.	TRBD1	TRBJ2-7	TRBV5-1	TGCGCCAGCAGCAATAAACAGGGGGCGGGCTACGAGCAGTACTTC	CASSNKQGAGYEQYF
.	.	TRBJ1-1	TRBV7-2	TGTGCCAGCAGCTTAGCGGGCACGGCCATGAACACTGAAGCTTTCTTT	CASSLAGTAMNTEAFF
.	.	TRBJ2-1	TRBV7-8	TGTGCCAGCAGCTCCCGCGCGACCAGGGGCTACAATGAGCAGTTCTTC	CASSSRATRGYNEQFF
.	.	TRBJ2-7	TRBV7-9	TGTGCCAGCGGCAAGGACGGGACCTACGAGCAGTACTTC	CASGKDGTYEQYF
.	.	TRBJ1-4	TRBV27	TGTGCCAGCAGTTTAAAAGGGGCGGGGATCCCGTTGGAAAAACTGTTTTTT	CASSLKGAGIPLEKLFF
.	TRBD1	TRBJ1-2	TRBV5-5	TGTGCCAGCAGCTTGGATAGGGGGCACTATGGCTACACCTTC	CASSLDRGHYGYTF
.	TRBD2	TRBJ2-7	TRBV13	TGTGCCAGCAGCTTAGGCGGACTAGCGGGTACCTACGAGCAGTACTTC	CASSLGGLAGTYEQYF
.	TRBD2	TRBJ2-1	TRBV5-1	TGCGCCAGCAGCGGGACCTTAGCGGGAGGGTCGGAAGAGCAGTTCTTC	CASSGTLAGGSEEQFF
.	TRBD2	TRBJ2-3	TRBV11-2	TGTGCCAGCAGCGTGTGGACTAGCGGTCTCACAGATACGCAGTATTTT	CASSVWTSGLTDTQYF
.	TRBD2	TRBJ2-1	TRBV7-2	TGTGCCAGCAGCCGTGTTAGCACGGGAGGCTTCAATGAGCAGTTCTTC	CASSRVSTGGFNEQFF
.	TRBD2	TRBJ2-7	TRBV6-4	TGTGCCAGCAGTGCGGAGATTCGGACTAGCCTTTTTAGCTCCTACGAGCAGTACTTC	CASSAEIRTSLFSSYEQYF
.	.	TRBJ1-5	TRBV28	TGTGCCAGCAATCGATTTGGCCGGGTAAGTCAGCCCCAGCATTTT	CASNRFGRVSQPQHF
.	.	TRBJ1-4	TRBV2	TGTGCCAGCAGTGAGAGGAGGGACACTAATGAAAAACTGTTTTTT	CASSERRDTNEKLFF
.	.	TRBJ1-1	TRBV10-1	TGCGCCAGCAGTGAGTCAGGGGGCACTGAAGCTTTCTTT	CASSESGGTEAFF
.	TRBD2	TRBJ2-1	TRBV9	TGTGCCAGCAGCGTTATAGCGGGAACGGAGCATGAGCAGTTCTTC	CASSVIAGTEHEQFF
once	.	TRBJ1-1	TRBV21-1	TGTGCCAGCAGCACCCCGGGAGGGGGGACGAACACTGAAGCTTTCTTT	CASSTPGGGTNTEAFF
.	TRBD1	TRBJ1-3	TRBV5-1	TGCGCCAGCCGCCTGACAGGGGGTTCTGGAAACACCATATATTTT	CASRLTGGSGNTIYF
.	TRBD2	TRBJ2-7	TRBV28	TGTGCCAGCAGTCCTAGCGGGAAGGGGTACGAGCAGTACTTC	CASSPSGKGYEQYF
once	.	TRBJ1-6	TRBV3-1/TRBV3-2	TGTGCCAGCAGCCAAGGCCAGTTTAATTCACCCCTCCACTTT	CASSQGQFNSPLHF
.	.	TRBJ1-2	TRBV2	TGTGCCACCCAGACAGAAGTCAACTATGGCTACACCTTC	CATQTEVNYGYTF
few	TRBD2	TRBJ2-7	TRBV5-4	TGTGCCAGCAGCTTGGCACTAGCGGGAGCCTCCTACGAGCAGTACTTC	CASSLALAGASYEQYF
.	TRBD2	TRBJ2-5	TRBV11-2	TGTGCCAGCAGCACCGGACTAGCCAAAGAGACCCAGTACTTC	CASSTGLAKETQYF
.	TRBD1	TRBJ2-1	TRBV7-2	TGTGCCAGCAGCCCCGGACAGGGGGGGTATGAGCAGTTCTTC	CASSPGQGGYEQFF
.	TRBD1	TRBJ2-7	TRBV5-1	TGCGCCAGCAGCTTGCCGGGACAGAGCTACGAGCAGTACTTC	CASSLPGQSYEQYF
.	TRBD2	TRBJ2-3	TRBV5-1	TGTGCCAGCAGCACGGGACTAGCGGGAGCGAGGTCAGATACGCAGTATTTT	CASSTGLAGARSDTQYF
.	TRBD1	TRBJ2-1	TRBV29-1	TGCAGCGTTGAGGGGGCCCCCGGGACAGGGGATGAGCAGTTCTTC	CSVEGAPGTGDEQFF
few	.	TRBJ2-1	TRBV6-1	TGTGCCAGCAGTGAAGGTCGCAATGAGCAGTTCTTC	CASSEGRNEQFF
.	.	TRBJ2-1	TRBV7-2	TGTGCCAGCAGCTTAGCGGGGAGCTCCTACAATGAGCAGTTCTTC	CASSLAGSSYNEQFF
.	.	TRBJ1-5	TRBV7-5	TGTGCCAGAAGCTCGACAGGGGGCAATCAGCCCCAGCATTTT	CARSSTGGNQPQHF
.	TRBD1	TRBJ1-2	TRBV19	TGTGCCAGTAGTGACCAAGGACAGGGGACCTATGGCTACACCTTC	CASSDQGQGTYGYTF
.	TRBD1	TRBJ1-1	TRBV19	TGTGCCAGTAACCCCCGGGACAGGGGGTTACTCTTCTTAAACACTGAAGCTTTCTTT	CASNPRDRGLLFLNTEAFF
.	TRBD1	TRBJ2-1	TRBV7-7	TGTGCTAGCAGCCCCGGACAGGGCCCCTCCTCCTACAATGAGCAGTTCTTC	CASSPGQGPSSYNEQFF
few	TRBD2	TRBJ2-2	TRBV6-4	TGTGCCAGCAGTCCGACTAGCGGTTCGACCGGGGAGCTGTTTTTT	CASSPTSGSTGELFF
.	TRBD2	TRBJ2-3	TRBV5-1	TGCGCCAGCTGTCATCGAAGCGGGAGCTCAGATACGCAGTATTTT	CASCHRSGSSDTQYF
few	TRBD2	TRBJ2-2	TRBV2	TGTGCCAGCAGTGATAAGCTAGCGGGCACCGGGGAGCTGTTTTTT	CASSDKLAGTGELFF
.	TRBD2	TRBJ2-1	TRBV5-4	TGTGCCAGCAGACCGGGACTAGCGCTCAATGAGCAGTTCTTC	CASRPGLALNEQFF
.	TRBD2	TRBJ2-3	TRBV9	TGTGCCAGCAGCGCCGTGGGACTACCGGGCACAGATACGCAGTATTTT	CASSAVGLPGTDTQYF
few	TRBD2	TRBJ2-3	TRBV6-2/TRBV6-3	TGTGCCAGCAGCTCGCCTCAGCGGGGAACCACAGATACGCAGTATTTT	CASSSPQRGTTDTQYF
.	.	TRBJ1-1	TRBV4-3	TGCGCCAGCAGCCAAGATCACAGGTTCACTGAAGCTTTCTTT	CASSQDHRFTEAFF
.	TRBD1	TRBJ2-3	TRBV5-4	TGTGCCAGCAGCTGGGGACAGTTAGATACGCAGTATTTT	CASSWGQLDTQYF
once	.	TRBJ1-5	TRBV6-1	TGTGCCAGCAGTGCCTCAGGGTCCCATAGCAATCAGCCCCAGCATTTT	CASSASGSHSNQPQHF